A selection of T cell receptor beta chains follows, all from one sample in a study of blood T cell repertoires in COVID-19. Assay: immunoSEQ multiplex PCR; the TCRdb copy retains only in-frame clones and omits some. The sample lists roughly 30,000 clones, roughly 90% occurring once. Input material: peripheral blood. Receptors were obtained from a human donor in a cohort sampled during active COVID-19. The CDR3 runs from the conserved cysteine through the conserved F or W. The D gene is left open where the match is weak.

D,V,J,CDR3
-,TRBV28,TRBJ2-7,CASSPPWDTRGEQYF
TRBD2,TRBV7-3,TRBJ2-2,CASSLRGGTGELFF
-,TRBV5-4,TRBJ1-1,CASSFSGRSTEAFF
TRBD1,TRBV9,TRBJ1-4,CASSARTGWNEKLFF
-,TRBV9,TRBJ1-1,CASSGRQAMNTEAFF
TRBD1,TRBV19,TRBJ1-2,CATGQGNGYTF
TRBD2,TRBV7-8,TRBJ2-5,CASSLGSGGYQETQYF
-,TRBV9,TRBJ2-3,CASSASGKADTQYF
TRBD1,TRBV19,TRBJ2-7,CASSLTRGQGEQYF
TRBD2,TRBV14,TRBJ2-1,CASSLAGGYLNEQFF
TRBD2,TRBV7-6,TRBJ2-1,CASSSRTSGGNNEQFF
TRBD2,TRBV6-5,TRBJ2-2,CASTNPGGTGELFF
TRBD2,TRBV19,TRBJ2-1,CASTPSGGTYNEQFF
-,TRBV10-3,TRBJ2-1,CAISESGGSGNEQFF
-,TRBV3-1/TRBV3-2,TRBJ1-3,CASSRGLVASGNTIYF
TRBD2,TRBV10-3,TRBJ2-7,CAISEGVAGGSSSYEQYF
TRBD1,TRBV2,TRBJ1-2,CASSEPTGLSGYTF
TRBD2,TRBV5-5,TRBJ2-5,CASSSIGGANQETQYF
-,TRBV19,TRBJ2-1,CASQPGDFSNEQFF
-,TRBV2,TRBJ1-2,CASSEYSVGYTF
TRBD2,TRBV5-1,TRBJ2-3,CASSFTGTSGGASTDTQYF
-,TRBV20-1,TRBJ1-2,CSAKYGGYTF
TRBD2,TRBV9,TRBJ2-7,CASSVSGGAHYEQYF
TRBD1,TRBV9,TRBJ2-4,CASSVAPGQGAGSNIQYF
-,TRBV30,TRBJ1-3,CAWERSSGNTIYF
-,TRBV7-9,TRBJ2-3,CASSLDMYTQYF
-,TRBV7-3,TRBJ2-5,CASSLGGRETQYF
-,TRBV29-1,TRBJ1-3,CSTLGVNGNTIYF
-,TRBV7-9,TRBJ2-5,CASSPKWGGTETQYF
-,TRBV27,TRBJ2-1,CASSIRDNEQFF
-,TRBV7-8,TRBJ2-3,CAISPRRVSTDTQYF
-,TRBV7-9,TRBJ1-5,CASTGEPTQPQHF
-,TRBV2,TRBJ1-6,CASGEGPADSPLHF
TRBD1,TRBV12-3/TRBV12-4,TRBJ1-4,CASSTRGQRKLFF
TRBD2,TRBV19,TRBJ2-1,CASSTPGLAGLYNEQFF
-,TRBV27,TRBJ1-1,CASSLPGGTEAFF
-,TRBV5-4,TRBJ1-1,CASSSTGSEAFF
TRBD2,TRBV5-6,TRBJ2-5,CASSGRAGETQYF
TRBD1,TRBV18,TRBJ2-7,CASSPRTGGNSYEQYF
-,TRBV27,TRBJ1-1,CASSPLSLGAENTEAFF
-,TRBV15,TRBJ1-5,CATRKQGPSNQPQHF
-,TRBV6-5,TRBJ1-1,CATQGTEAFF